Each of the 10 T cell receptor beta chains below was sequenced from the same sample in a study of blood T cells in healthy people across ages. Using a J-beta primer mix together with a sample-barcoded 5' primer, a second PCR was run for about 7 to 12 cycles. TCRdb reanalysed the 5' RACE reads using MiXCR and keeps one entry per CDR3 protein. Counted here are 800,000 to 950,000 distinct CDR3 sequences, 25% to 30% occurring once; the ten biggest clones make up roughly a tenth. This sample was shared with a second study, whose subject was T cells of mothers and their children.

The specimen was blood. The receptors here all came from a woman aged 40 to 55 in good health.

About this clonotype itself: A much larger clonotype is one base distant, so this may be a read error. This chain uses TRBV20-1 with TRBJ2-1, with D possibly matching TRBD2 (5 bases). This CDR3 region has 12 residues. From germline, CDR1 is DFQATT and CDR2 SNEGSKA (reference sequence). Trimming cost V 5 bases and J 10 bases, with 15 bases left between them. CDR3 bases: TGCAGTGCTGGGAGATCCACCTACGAGCAGTTCTTC. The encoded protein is CSAGRSTYEQFF.

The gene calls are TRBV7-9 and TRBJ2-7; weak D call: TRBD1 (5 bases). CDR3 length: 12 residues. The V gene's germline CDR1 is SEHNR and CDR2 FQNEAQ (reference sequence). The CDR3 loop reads CARSLTGNEQYF. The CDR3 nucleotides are TGTGCTAGGTCGCTTACAGGAAACGAGCAGTACTTC.

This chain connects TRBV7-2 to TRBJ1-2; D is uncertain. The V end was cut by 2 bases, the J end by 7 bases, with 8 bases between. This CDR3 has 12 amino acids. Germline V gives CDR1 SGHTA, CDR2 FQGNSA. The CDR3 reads CASSLSSAGYTF. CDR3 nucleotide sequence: TGTGCCAGCAGCTTATCTAGTGCTGGCTACACCTTC. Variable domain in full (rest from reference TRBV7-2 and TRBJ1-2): GAGVSQSPSNKVTEKGKDVELRCDPISGHTALYWYRQSLGQGLEFLIYFQGNSAPDKSGLPSDRFSAERTGGSVSTLTIQRTQQEDSAVYLCASSLSSAGYTFGSGTRLTVV.

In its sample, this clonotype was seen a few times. This CDR3 is CAISVSSGEQYF. Written as DNA, the CDR3 is TGTGCCATCAGTGTGTCAAGCGGCGAGCAGTACTTC. V usage is TRBV10-3 and J usage is TRBJ2-7; D is perhaps TRBD2 (5 bases). Trimming left V 4 bases short and J 6 bases short, with 10 bases between. The V gene's germline CDR1 is ENHRY and CDR2 SYGVKD. The CDR3 has 12 residues.

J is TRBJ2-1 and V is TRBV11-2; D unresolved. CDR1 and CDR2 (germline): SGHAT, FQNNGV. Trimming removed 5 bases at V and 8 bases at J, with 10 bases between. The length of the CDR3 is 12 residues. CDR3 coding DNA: TGTGCCAGCAGCCGTACACCCTATGAGCAGTTCTTC. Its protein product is CASSRTPYEQFF.

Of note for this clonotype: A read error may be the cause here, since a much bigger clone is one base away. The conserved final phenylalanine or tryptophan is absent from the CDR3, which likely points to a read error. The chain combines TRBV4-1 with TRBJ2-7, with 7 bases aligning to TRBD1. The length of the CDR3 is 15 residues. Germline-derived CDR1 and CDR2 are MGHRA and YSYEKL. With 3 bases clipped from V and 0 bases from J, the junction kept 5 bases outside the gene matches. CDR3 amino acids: CASSQGQQISYEQYC. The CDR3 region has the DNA TGCGCCAGCAGCCAGGGACAGCAAATCTCCTACGAGCAGTACTGC.

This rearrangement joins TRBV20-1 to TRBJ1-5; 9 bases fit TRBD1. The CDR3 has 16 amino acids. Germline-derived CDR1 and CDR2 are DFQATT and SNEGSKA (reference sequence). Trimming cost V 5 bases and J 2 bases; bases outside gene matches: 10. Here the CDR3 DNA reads TGCAGTGCTCCCCGGTGGGACAGGGAGGGCAATCAGCCCCAGCATTTT. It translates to CSAPRWDREGNQPQHF.

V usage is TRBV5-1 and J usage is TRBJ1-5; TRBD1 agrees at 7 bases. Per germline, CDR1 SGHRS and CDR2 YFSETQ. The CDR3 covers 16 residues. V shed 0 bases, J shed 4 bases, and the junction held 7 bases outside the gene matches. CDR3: CASSLVWAQGNQPQHF. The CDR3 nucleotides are TGCGCCAGCAGCTTGGTCTGGGCACAGGGGAATCAGCCCCAGCATTTT. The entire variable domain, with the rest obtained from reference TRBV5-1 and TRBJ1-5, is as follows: KAGVTQTPRYLIKTRGQQVTLSCSPISGHRSVSWYQQTPGQGLQFLFEYFSETQRNKGNFPGRFSGRQFSNSRSEMNVSTLELGDSALYLCASSLVWAQGNQPQHFGDGTRLSIL.

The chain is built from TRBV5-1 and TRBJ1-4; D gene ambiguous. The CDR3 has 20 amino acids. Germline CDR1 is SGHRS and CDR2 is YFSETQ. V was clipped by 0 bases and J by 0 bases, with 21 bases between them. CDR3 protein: CASSLGLSQGWEPTNEKLFF. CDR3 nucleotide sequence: TGCGCCAGCAGCTTGGGACTATCACAAGGATGGGAGCCAACTAATGAAAAACTGTTTTTT.

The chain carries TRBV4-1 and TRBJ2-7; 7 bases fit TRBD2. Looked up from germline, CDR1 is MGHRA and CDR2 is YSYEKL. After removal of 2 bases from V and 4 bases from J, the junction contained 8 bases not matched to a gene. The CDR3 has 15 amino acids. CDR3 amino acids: CASSQSNRREYEQYF. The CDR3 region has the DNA TGCGCCAGCAGCCAATCCAACCGGCGGGAGTACGAGCAGTACTTC.